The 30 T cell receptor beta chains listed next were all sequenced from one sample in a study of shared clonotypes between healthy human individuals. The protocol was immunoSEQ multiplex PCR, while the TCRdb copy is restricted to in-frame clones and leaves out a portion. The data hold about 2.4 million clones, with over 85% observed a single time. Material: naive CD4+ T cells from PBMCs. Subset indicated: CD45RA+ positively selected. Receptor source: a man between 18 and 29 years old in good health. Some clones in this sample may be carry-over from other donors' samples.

DNA for the CDR3: TGTGCCAGCAGCTTACAGTCCACTGGCACTGAAGCTTTCTTT. This codes for CASSLQSTGTEAFF. The chain employs TRBV7-3 and TRBJ1-1; D ambiguous. Germline lookup yields CDR1 SGHTA and CDR2 FQGTGA. Trimming took 2 bases from V and 4 from J, leaving 11 bases between them. CDR3 length: 14 amino acids.

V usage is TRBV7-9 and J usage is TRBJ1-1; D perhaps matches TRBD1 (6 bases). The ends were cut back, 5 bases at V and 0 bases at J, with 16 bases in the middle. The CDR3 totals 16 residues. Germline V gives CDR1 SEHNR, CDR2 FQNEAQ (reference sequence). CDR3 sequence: CASSPRLTGMNTEAFF. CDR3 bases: TGTGCCAGCAGCCCCAGATTGACAGGTATGAACACTGAAGCTTTCTTT.

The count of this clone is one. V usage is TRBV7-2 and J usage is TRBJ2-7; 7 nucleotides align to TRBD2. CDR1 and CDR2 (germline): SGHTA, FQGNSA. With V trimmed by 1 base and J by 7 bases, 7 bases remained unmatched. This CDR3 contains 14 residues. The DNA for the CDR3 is TGTGCCAGCAGCTTAGACGGGAGGCTGGGGGAGCAGTACTTC. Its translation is CASSLDGRLGEQYF.

CDR3 coding DNA: TGTGCCAGCAGCAGGGGACAGGGGGCGGGCTACACCTTC. This encodes CASSRGQGAGYTF. V and J are TRBV2 and TRBJ1-2, with 12 bases identical to TRBD1. Germline CDR1 is SNHLY and CDR2 is FYNNEI. V gave up 6 bases and J gave up 8 bases; unmatched junction bases: 4. This CDR3 comprises 13 residues.

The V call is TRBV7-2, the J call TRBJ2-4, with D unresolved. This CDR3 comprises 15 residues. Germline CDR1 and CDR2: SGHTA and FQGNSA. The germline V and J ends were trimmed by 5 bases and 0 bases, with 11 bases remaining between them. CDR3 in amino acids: CASSLQPRAKNIQYF. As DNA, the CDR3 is TGTGCCAGCAGCCTTCAACCTCGAGCCAAAAACATTCAGTACTTC.

As DNA, the CDR3 is TGCGCCAGCAGCTTTCTCGGGGGAGATACGCAGTATTTT. As protein: CASSFLGGDTQYF. The chain recombines TRBV5-1 with TRBJ2-3, with TRBD2 as a possible D gene (6 bases). The CDR3 runs 13 residues. Germline CDR1 and CDR2: SGHRS and YFSETQ. V shed 2 bases and J shed 5 bases, with 9 bases lying between them.

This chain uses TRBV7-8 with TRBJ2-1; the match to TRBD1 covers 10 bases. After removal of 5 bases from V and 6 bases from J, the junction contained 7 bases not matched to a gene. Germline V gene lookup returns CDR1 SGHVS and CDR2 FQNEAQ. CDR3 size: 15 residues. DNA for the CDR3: TGTGCCAGCAGCCTACGGGACAGGGGAGGCAATGAGCAGTTCTTC. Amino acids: CASSLRDRGGNEQFF.

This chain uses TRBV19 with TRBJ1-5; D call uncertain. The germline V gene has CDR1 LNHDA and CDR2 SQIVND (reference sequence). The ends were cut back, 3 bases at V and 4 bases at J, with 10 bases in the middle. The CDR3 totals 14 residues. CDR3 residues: CASSIGRTNQPQHF. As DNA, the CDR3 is TGTGCCAGTAGTATCGGGCGGACTAATCAGCCCCAGCATTTT.

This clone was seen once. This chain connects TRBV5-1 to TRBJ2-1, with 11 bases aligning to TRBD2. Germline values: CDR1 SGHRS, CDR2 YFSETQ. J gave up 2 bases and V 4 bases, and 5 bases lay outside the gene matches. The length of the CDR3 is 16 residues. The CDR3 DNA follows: TGCGCCAGCAGCACGGGACTAGCGGACCCCTACAATGAGCAGTTCTTC. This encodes CASSTGLADPYNEQFF.

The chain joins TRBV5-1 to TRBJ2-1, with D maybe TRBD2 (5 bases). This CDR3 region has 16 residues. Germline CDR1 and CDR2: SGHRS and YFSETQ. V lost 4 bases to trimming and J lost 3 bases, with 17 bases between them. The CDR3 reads CASSPSGPRVYNEQFF. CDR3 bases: TGCGCCAGCAGCCCATCCGGGCCGAGGGTCTACAATGAGCAGTTCTTC.

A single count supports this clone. The DNA of the CDR3 is TGTGCCAGCAGTCGCCCGGGACAGGGAAGGGCCGGGGAGCTGTTTTTT. Residues: CASSRPGQGRAGELFF. The rearrangement uses TRBV28 and TRBJ2-2, with 9 bases aligning to TRBD1. CDR1 MDHEN and CDR2 SYDVKM come from the germline V gene. This CDR3 has 16 amino acids. V shed 5 bases and J 6 bases; nucleotides not matched to a gene: 10.

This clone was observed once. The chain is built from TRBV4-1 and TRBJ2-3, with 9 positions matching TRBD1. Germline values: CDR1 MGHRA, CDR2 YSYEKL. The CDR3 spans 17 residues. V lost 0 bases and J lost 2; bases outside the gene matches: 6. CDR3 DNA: TGCGCCAGCAGCCAAGAGAGGGGGACAGGGAACACAGATACGCAGTATTTT. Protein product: CASSQERGTGNTDTQYF.

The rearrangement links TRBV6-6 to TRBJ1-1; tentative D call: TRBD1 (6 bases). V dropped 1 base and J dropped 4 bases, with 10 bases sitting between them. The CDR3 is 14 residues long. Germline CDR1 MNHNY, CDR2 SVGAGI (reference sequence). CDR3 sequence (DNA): TGTGCCAGCAGTTACTTTCGGACAGCCACTGAAGCTTTCTTT. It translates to CASSYFRTATEAFF.

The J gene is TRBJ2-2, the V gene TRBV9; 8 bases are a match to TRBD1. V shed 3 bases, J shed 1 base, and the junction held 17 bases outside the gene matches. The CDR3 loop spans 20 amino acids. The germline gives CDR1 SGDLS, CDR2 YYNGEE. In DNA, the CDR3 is TGTGCCAGCAGCGCGACCACGAAGGCAGGGGGCTCTAAGAACACCGGGGAGCTGTTTTTT. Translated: CASSATTKAGGSKNTGELFF. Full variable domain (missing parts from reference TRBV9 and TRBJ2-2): DSGVTQTPKHLITATGQRVTLRCSPRSGDLSVYWYQQSLDQGLQFLIQYYNGEERAKGNILERFSAQQFPDLHSELNLSSLELGDSALYFCASSATTKAGGSKNTGELFFGEGSRLTVL.

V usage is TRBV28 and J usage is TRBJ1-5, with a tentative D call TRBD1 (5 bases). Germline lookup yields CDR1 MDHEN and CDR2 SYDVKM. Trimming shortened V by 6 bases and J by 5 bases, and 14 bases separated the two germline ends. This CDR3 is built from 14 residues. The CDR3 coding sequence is TGTGCCAGCAGCCCCCCCGACAGCTATCAGCCCCAGCATTTT. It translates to CASSPPDSYQPQHF. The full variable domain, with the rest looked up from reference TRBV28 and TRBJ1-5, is DVKVTQSSRYLVKRTGEKVFLECVQDMDHENMFWYRQDPGLGLRLIYFSYDVKMKEKGDIPEGYSVSREKKERFSLILESASTNQTSMYLCASSPPDSYQPQHFGDGTRLSIL.

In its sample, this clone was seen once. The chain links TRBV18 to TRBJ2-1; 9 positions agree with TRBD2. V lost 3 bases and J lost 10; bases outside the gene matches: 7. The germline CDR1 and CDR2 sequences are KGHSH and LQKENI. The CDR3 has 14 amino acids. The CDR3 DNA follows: TGTGCCAGCTCACCGCTAGGGGCGGGAGGGGAGCAGTTCTTC. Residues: CASSPLGAGGEQFF.

The CDR3, as DNA: TGTGCCAGCAGCCCCTCCGGGACGTACACCGGGGAGCTGTTTTTT. Residues: CASSPSGTYTGELFF. The chain links TRBV7-2 to TRBJ2-2; D tentatively reads TRBD1 or TRBD2 (5 bases each). Per germline, CDR1 SGHTA and CDR2 FQGNSA. The CDR3 sequence is 15 residues long. Trimming removed 5 bases from V and 3 bases from J, with 13 bases in between.

Here the CDR3 reads CASRREGANGNTIYF. As DNA, the CDR3 is TGTGCCAGCAGGAGGGAGGGGGCGAACGGAAACACCATATATTTT. The J gene is TRBJ1-3, the V gene TRBV2; 7 bases align to TRBD1. Germline loops: CDR1 SNHLY, CDR2 FYNNEI. The V and J ends lost 6 bases and 4 bases, in that order; junction bases with no gene match: 9. The CDR3 totals 15 residues.

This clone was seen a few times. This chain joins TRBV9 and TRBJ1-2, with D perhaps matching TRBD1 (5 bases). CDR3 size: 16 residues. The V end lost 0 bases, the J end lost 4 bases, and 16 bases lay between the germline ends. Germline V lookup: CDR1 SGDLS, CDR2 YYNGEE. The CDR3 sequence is CASSVEAGRGTYGYTF. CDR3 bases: TGTGCCAGCAGCGTAGAGGCAGGACGTGGGACCTATGGCTACACCTTC.

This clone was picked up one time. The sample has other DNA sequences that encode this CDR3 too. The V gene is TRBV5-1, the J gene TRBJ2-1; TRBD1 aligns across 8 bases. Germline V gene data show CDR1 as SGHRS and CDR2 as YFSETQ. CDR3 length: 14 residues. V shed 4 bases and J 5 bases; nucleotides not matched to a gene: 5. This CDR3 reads CASSPGTGNNEQFF. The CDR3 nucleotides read TGCGCCAGCAGCCCCGGGACAGGAAACAATGAGCAGTTCTTC.

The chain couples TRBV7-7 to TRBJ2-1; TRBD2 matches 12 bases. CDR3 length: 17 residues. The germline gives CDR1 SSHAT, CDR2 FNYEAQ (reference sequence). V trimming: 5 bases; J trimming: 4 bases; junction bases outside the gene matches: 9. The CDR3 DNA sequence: TGTGCCAGCAGCATCGGGACTAGCGGGCTCGCTTACAATGAGCAGTTCTTC. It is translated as CASSIGTSGLAYNEQFF. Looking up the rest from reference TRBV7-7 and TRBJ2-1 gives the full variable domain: GAGVSQSPRYKVTKRGQDVTLRCDPISSHATLYWYQQALGQGPEFLTYFNYEAQPDKSGLPSDRFSAERPEGSISTLTIQRTEQRDSAMYRCASSIGTSGLAYNEQFFGPGTRLTVL.

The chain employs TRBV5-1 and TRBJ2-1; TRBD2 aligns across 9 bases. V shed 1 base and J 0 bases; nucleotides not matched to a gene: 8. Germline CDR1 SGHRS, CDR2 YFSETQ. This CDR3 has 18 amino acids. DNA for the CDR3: TGCGCCAGCAGCTTGATAGCGGGAGCAACGTTCTCCTACAATGAGCAGTTCTTC. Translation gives CASSLIAGATFSYNEQFF.

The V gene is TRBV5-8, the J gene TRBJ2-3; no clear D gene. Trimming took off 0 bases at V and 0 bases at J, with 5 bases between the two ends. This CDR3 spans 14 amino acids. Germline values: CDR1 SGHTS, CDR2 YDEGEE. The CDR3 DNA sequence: TGTGCCAGCAGCTTGGCGTTCAGCACAGATACGCAGTATTTT. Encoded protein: CASSLAFSTDTQYF. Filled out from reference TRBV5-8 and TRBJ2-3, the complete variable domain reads EAGVTQSPTHLIKTRGQQATLRCSPISGHTSVYWYQQALGLGLQFLLWYDEGEERNRGNFPPRFSGRQFPNYSSELNVNALELEDSALYLCASSLAFSTDTQYFGPGTRLTVL.

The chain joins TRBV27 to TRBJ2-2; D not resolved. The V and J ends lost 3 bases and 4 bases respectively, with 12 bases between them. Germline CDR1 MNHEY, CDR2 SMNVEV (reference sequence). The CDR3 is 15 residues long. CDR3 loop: CASSLSWGRTGELFF. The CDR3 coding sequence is TGTGCCAGCAGTTTGAGTTGGGGTCGCACCGGGGAGCTGTTTTTT.

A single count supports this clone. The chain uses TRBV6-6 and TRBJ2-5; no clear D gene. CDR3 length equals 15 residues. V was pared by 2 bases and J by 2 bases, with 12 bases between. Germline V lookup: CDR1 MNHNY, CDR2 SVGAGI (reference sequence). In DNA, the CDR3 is TGTGCCAGCAGTTACGGCCCTGAATTACAAGAGACCCAGTACTTC. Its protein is CASSYGPELQETQYF.

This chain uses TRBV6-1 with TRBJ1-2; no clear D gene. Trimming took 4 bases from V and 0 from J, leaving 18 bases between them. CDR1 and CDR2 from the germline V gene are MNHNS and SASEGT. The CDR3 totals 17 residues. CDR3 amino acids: CASSGFSGLFANYGYTF. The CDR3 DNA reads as TGTGCCAGCAGTGGCTTCAGCGGTTTATTCGCTAACTATGGCTACACCTTC.

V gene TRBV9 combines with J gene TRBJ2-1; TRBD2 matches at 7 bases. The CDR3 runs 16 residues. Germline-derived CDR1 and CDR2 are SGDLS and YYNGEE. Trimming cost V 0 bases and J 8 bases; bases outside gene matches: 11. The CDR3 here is CASSVGAGEPPHEQFF. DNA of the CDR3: TGTGCCAGCAGCGTAGGGGCGGGAGAGCCCCCCCATGAGCAGTTCTTC. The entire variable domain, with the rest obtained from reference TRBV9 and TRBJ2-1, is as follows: DSGVTQTPKHLITATGQRVTLRCSPRSGDLSVYWYQQSLDQGLQFLIQYYNGEERAKGNILERFSAQQFPDLHSELNLSSLELGDSALYFCASSVGAGEPPHEQFFGPGTRLTVL.

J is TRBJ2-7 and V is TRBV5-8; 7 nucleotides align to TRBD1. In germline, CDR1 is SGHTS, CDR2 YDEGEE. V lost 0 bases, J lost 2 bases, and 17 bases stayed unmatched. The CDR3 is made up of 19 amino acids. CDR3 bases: TGTGCCAGCAGCTTGGTTCGTAGTTACGGGACAGATACCCCCTACGAGCAGTACTTC. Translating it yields CASSLVRSYGTDTPYEQYF.

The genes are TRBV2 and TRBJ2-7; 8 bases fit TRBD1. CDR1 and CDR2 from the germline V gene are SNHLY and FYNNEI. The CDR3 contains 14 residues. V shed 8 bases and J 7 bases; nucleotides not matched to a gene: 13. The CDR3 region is CASLRTGYVGEQYF. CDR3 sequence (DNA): TGTGCCAGCCTAAGGACAGGGTATGTAGGGGAGCAGTACTTC.

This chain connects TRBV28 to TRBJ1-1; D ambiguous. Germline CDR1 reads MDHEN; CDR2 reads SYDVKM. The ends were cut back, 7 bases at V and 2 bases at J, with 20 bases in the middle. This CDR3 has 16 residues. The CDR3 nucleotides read TGTGCCAGCATAAGCGGGATGGGAAGCCGAAACACTGAAGCTTTCTTT. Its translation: CASISGMGSRNTEAFF.